The 26 T cell receptor beta chains listed next were all sequenced from one sample in a study of blood T cell repertoires in COVID-19. Only in-frame clones appear in the TCRdb table, and some are missing; sequencing was by immunoSEQ multiplex PCR. Of some 180,000 clones in the sample, about 81% were seen once. Sequenced sample: peripheral blood. The receptors shown here come from a woman in her fifties or sixties with COVID-19, enrolled during active disease.

The genes are TRBV3-1 (or the pseudogene TRBV3-2) and TRBJ2-7; no clear D gene. Germline CDR1 reads LGHDT; CDR2 reads YNNKEL (reference sequence). V lost 0 bases and J lost 1, with 10 bases in between. This CDR3 comprises 15 residues. This chain's CDR3 is CASSQDMQVSYEQYF. In nucleotides, the CDR3 is TGTGCCAGCAGCCAAGATATGCAGGTATCCTACGAGCAGTACTTC.

This chain joins TRBV2 and TRBJ1-2, with D unresolved. The V end lost 10 bases, the J end lost 9 bases, and 15 bases lay between the germline ends. CDR1 is SNHLY and CDR2 is FYNNEI in the germline V gene. There are 11 residues in the CDR3. The CDR3 DNA reads as TGTGCCACTCAAGCCCTTACTCGCTACACCTTC. Translated, it gives CATQALTRYTF.

J is TRBJ1-1 and V is TRBV27; weak D call: TRBD1 (6 bases). Germline CDR1 reads MNHEY; CDR2 reads SMNVEV (reference sequence). V dropped 2 bases and J dropped 4 bases, with 11 bases sitting between them. The CDR3 is 14 amino acids. CDR3 in amino acids: CASSLEGGGTEAFF. DNA for the CDR3: TGTGCCAGCAGTTTAGAGGGGGGGGGCACTGAAGCTTTCTTT.

Worth noting for this clone: At one boundary the junction diverges from the germline segment, which might be a read error. The gene calls are TRBV24-1 and TRBJ2-1; D may be TRBD1 (5 bases). Germline loops: CDR1 KGHDR, CDR2 SFDVKD. The CDR3 consists of 13 residues. The CDR3 region is CATSGQGQNEQFF. Here the CDR3 DNA reads TGTGCCACCAGTGGGCAGGGTCAGAATGAGCAATTCTTC.

This chain connects TRBV7-9 to TRBJ2-2; the D gene is possibly TRBD2 (6 bases). Trimming took off 3 bases at V and 4 bases at J, with 9 bases between the two ends. From germline, CDR1 is SEHNR and CDR2 FQNEAQ (reference sequence). The CDR3 has 14 residues. The CDR3 nucleotides are TGTGCCAGCAGCTTCCGCGGGGCCACCGGGGAGCTGTTTTTT. Residues: CASSFRGATGELFF.

The chain joins TRBV5-6 to TRBJ1-2; TRBD1 matches at 9 bases. This CDR3 contains 15 residues. Germline V gives CDR1 SGHDT, CDR2 YYEEEE. Trimming cost V 4 bases and J 5 bases; bases outside gene matches: 9. As DNA, the CDR3 is TGTGCCAGCAGCCTGGAACAGGGGGCGCGGTATGGCTACACCTTC. Encoded protein: CASSLEQGARYGYTF.

The chain links TRBV14 to TRBJ2-3; 10 bases are a match to TRBD1. The CDR3 has 18 residues. With V trimmed by 0 bases and J by 4 bases, 10 bases remained unmatched. The germline V gene encodes CDR1 SGHDN and CDR2 FVKESK. The CDR3 loop reads CASSQDIRDRGPADTQYF. In DNA form, the CDR3 reads TGTGCCAGCAGCCAAGATATCAGGGACAGGGGTCCGGCAGATACGCAGTATTTT.

V is TRBV28 and J is TRBJ1-3; the match to TRBD1 covers 7 bases. The CDR3 runs 14 residues. The V gene's germline CDR1 is MDHEN and CDR2 SYDVKM. Trimming at V came to 6 bases and at J to 5 bases, leaving 7 bases not matched to a gene. CDR3: CASSAQGNRNTIYF. CDR3 bases: TGTGCCAGCAGCGCACAGGGGAACAGAAACACCATATATTTT.

Comment on this clone: Germline is not matched at one junction end, which may reflect a read error. V usage is TRBV10-3 and J usage is TRBJ1-5; no reliable D call. The length of the CDR3 is 13 residues. Germline V lookup: CDR1 ENHRY, CDR2 SYGVKD. CDR3 bases: TGTGCCGTCAGCAACAGCGGTAATCAGCCCCAGCATTTT. This codes for CAVSNSGNQPQHF.

The V gene is TRBV2, the J gene TRBJ1-2; TRBD1 aligns across 7 bases. Germline trimming cut 8 bases from V and 4 bases from J; bases unmatched to any gene: 13. Per the germline V gene, CDR1 is SNHLY and CDR2 is FYNNEI. The CDR3 is made up of 15 amino acids. The CDR3 nucleotides read TGTGCCAGCCAGAAAAAGGGGGCGGATAGCTATGGCTACACCTTC. It codes for CASQKKGADSYGYTF.

This clone was counted only a few times. V gene TRBV27 combines with J gene TRBJ2-5, with D uncertain. The V gene's germline CDR1 is MNHEY and CDR2 SMNVEV (reference sequence). V lost 5 bases and J 2 bases, leaving 15 bases between the germline ends. The CDR3 length is 15 residues. CDR3 bases: TGTGCCAGCAGTCCCAGACACCAAGCACAAGAGACCCAGTACTTC. Translating gives CASSPRHQAQETQYF.

The chain combines TRBV28 with TRBJ2-1; 8 bases agree with TRBD1. The CDR3 sequence is 18 residues long. The trim removed 7 bases at V and 0 bases at J, leaving 14 bases unmatched. Germline CDR1 and CDR2: MDHEN and SYDVKM. The CDR3 here is CASTPQGARPGSYNEQFF. CDR3 nucleotides: TGTGCCAGCACCCCTCAGGGGGCCCGCCCCGGCTCCTACAATGAGCAGTTCTTC.

This chain connects TRBV6-5 to TRBJ2-5; D is possibly TRBD1 (6 bases). CDR3 length: 12 residues. Deletions cut 6 bases from V and 5 bases from J, with 10 bases between. Germline V gene sequence: CDR1 MNHEY, CDR2 SVGAGI. The CDR3 loop is CASRLTGETQYF. The CDR3 DNA sequence: TGTGCCAGCAGACTAACAGGGGAGACCCAGTACTTC.

The rearrangement joins TRBV15 to TRBJ1-4; D is uncertain. Germline values: CDR1 LNHNV, CDR2 YYDKDF (reference sequence). V lost 5 bases and J 0 bases, leaving 10 bases between the germline ends. This CDR3 spans 15 amino acids. The DNA for the CDR3 is TGTGCCACCAGCTGGGAGCGGGCAACTAATGAAAAACTGTTTTTT. Protein: CATSWERATNEKLFF.

This chain links TRBV5-1 with TRBJ1-1, with a possible D match to TRBD1 (5 bases). Germline V gene lookup returns CDR1 SGHRS and CDR2 YFSETQ. This CDR3 has 16 residues. V was shortened by 5 bases and J by 4 bases, with 21 bases between the two germline ends. CDR3 protein: CASRLAGGGQGTEAFF. The CDR3 nucleotides read TGCGCCAGCAGACTCGCTGGCGGGGGTCAGGGCACTGAAGCTTTCTTT.

This rearrangement joins TRBV5-6 to TRBJ1-5; D may be TRBD1 (5 bases). This CDR3 region has 14 residues. Germline assignment: CDR1 SGHDT and CDR2 YYEEEE. Trimming pared 5 bases from V and 5 bases from J, leaving 14 bases between. The CDR3 nucleotides read TGTGCCAGCAGTATGTCTCAGGGCTATCAGCCCCAGCATTTT. Translating gives CASSMSQGYQPQHF.

J is TRBJ2-7 and V is TRBV19, with 13 bases identical to TRBD2. V shed 8 bases and J 3 bases; nucleotides not matched to a gene: 10. Germline lookup yields CDR1 LNHDA and CDR2 SQIVND (reference sequence). The CDR3 consists of 16 residues. The CDR3 loop is CASCGTSGIPCYEQYF. The CDR3 DNA follows: TGTGCCAGTTGCGGGACTAGCGGGATCCCATGCTACGAGCAGTACTTC.

V is TRBV12-3 or TRBV12-4 and J is TRBJ2-1; perhaps TRBD1 as D (5 bases). The CDR3 is made up of 13 amino acids. Trimming shortened V by 4 bases and J by 3 bases, and 7 bases separated the two germline ends. CDR3 sequence: CASSSDSYNEQFF. In DNA form, the CDR3 reads TGTGCCAGCAGTTCCGACAGCTACAATGAGCAGTTCTTC.

The genes are TRBV25-1 and TRBJ1-2; D ambiguous. In germline, CDR1 is MGHDK, CDR2 SYGVNS. V was pared by 5 bases and J by 4 bases, with 14 bases between. The CDR3 spans 14 residues. The CDR3 sequence: CASSPLLRPYGYTF. Written as DNA, the CDR3 is TGTGCCAGCAGTCCGCTGTTGAGGCCCTATGGCTACACCTTC.

This clone was seen many times. The chain joins TRBV7-9 to TRBJ2-1; D is uncertain. V gave up 2 bases and J gave up 8 bases, with 10 bases separating them. CDR1 is SEHNR, CDR2 FQNEAQ, per germline (reference sequence). The CDR3 sequence is 13 residues long. This CDR3 is CASSLPIRDEQFF. The DNA for the CDR3 is TGTGCCAGCAGCTTACCTATTCGGGATGAGCAGTTCTTC. Looking up the rest from reference TRBV7-9 and TRBJ2-1 gives the full variable domain: DTGVSQNPRHKITKRGQNVTFRCDPISEHNRLYWYRQTLGQGPEFLTYFQNEAQLEKSRLLSDRFSAERPKGSFSTLEIQRTEQGDSAMYLCASSLPIRDEQFFGPGTRLTVL.

V and J are TRBV28 and TRBJ1-6; D may be TRBD1 (6 bases). The CDR3 covers 14 residues. Trimming removed 7 bases from V and 4 bases from J, with 11 bases in between. Germline V CDR1 and CDR2: MDHEN, SYDVKM. CDR3 loop: CASITGQYNSPLHF. CDR3 nucleotide sequence: TGTGCCAGCATCACGGGACAATATAATTCACCCCTCCACTTT.

The chain links TRBV6-4 to TRBJ1-1, with TRBD1 identical over 8 bases. The CDR3 runs to 15 residues. Germline CDR1 MRHNA, CDR2 SNTAGT. With V trimmed by 6 bases and J by 0 bases, 6 bases remained unmatched. The DNA of the CDR3 is TGTGCCAGCAGCCCGGACAGGGCCTTGAACACTGAAGCTTTCTTT. It is translated as CASSPDRALNTEAFF.

The genes are TRBV5-4 and TRBJ2-2, with D perhaps TRBD1 (6 bases). The germline V gene encodes CDR1 SGHNT and CDR2 YYREEE (reference sequence). Between the trimmed V and J ends, which lost 4 bases and 6 bases, there was a span of 16 bases. The CDR3 has 15 amino acids. CDR3 sequence: CASSVVGAQSGELFF. DNA of the CDR3: TGTGCCAGCAGCGTGGTGGGGGCGCAATCCGGGGAGCTGTTTTTT. Drawing the rest from reference TRBV5-4 and TRBJ2-2, the complete variable domain is ETGVTQSPTHLIKTRGQQVTLRCSSQSGHNTVSWYQQALGQGPQFIFQYYREEENGRGNFPPRFSGLQFPNYSSELNVNALELDDSALYLCASSVVGAQSGELFFGEGSRLTVL.

This chain's CDR3 is CASSLAGTGNTIYF. The CDR3 DNA sequence: TGTGCCAGCAGTTTGGCGGGGACTGGAAACACCATATATTTT. The V and J genes are TRBV28 and TRBJ1-3, with D unclear. The CDR3 totals 14 residues. CDR1 is MDHEN and CDR2 is SYDVKM in the germline V gene. The ends were cut back, 3 bases at V and 2 bases at J, with 8 bases in the middle.

The CDR3 reads CASSRDRAGTGELFF. CDR3 nucleotides: TGTGCCAGCAGCCGGGACAGGGCGGGCACCGGGGAGCTGTTTTTT. The rearrangement links TRBV6-4 to TRBJ2-2; TRBD1 aligns across 9 bases. V lost 6 bases, J lost 4 bases, and 6 bases stayed unmatched. CDR3 size: 15 residues. Germline V gene sequence: CDR1 MRHNA, CDR2 SNTAGT.

The chain has TRBV27 and TRBJ1-2; D perhaps matches TRBD1 (6 bases). Germline CDR1 MNHEY, CDR2 SMNVEV (reference sequence). Trimming cost V 5 bases and J 2 bases, with 9 bases left between them. The CDR3 totals 13 residues. This CDR3 reads CASSPDRNYGYTF. CDR3 in DNA: TGTGCCAGCAGTCCAGACAGGAACTATGGCTACACCTTC.